Listed below are T cell receptor beta chains from one sample, sequenced in a study of T cell responses to AZD1222 COVID-19 vaccine. Sequencing used immunoSEQ multiplex PCR; TCRdb keeps in-frame clones, though not all of them. The data hold 65,000 to 90,000 clones, with around 85% observed a single time. The sample here was peripheral blood, taken on day 0 of AZD1222 vaccination. These receptors were taken from an adult in good health. The CDR3 runs from the conserved cysteine through the conserved F or W. The D gene is left open where the match is weak. Only some rows state a clone size, as once, few, many or a class for expanded clones.

TRBJ1-2,14,TRBD1,TRBV6-6,NA,TGTGCCAGCAGTCCCCCGGGACAGCTCTATGGCTACACCTTC,CASSPPGQLYGYTF
TRBJ1-6,16,TRBD1,TRBV6-6,NA,TGTGCCAGCAACGAAGGGGGCGGGACGAATAATTCACCCCTCCACTTT,CASNEGGGTNNSPLHF
TRBJ1-2,16,TRBD1,TRBV7-6,NA,TGTGCCAGCAGCTTAGCCAGTGGGACAGTCCCCTATGGCTACACCTTC,CASSLASGTVPYGYTF
TRBJ1-1,13,NA,TRBV29-1,NA,TGCAGCGCCGTAGAGGGGGGATCGACCGAAGCTTTCTTT,CSAVEGGSTEAFF
TRBJ1-3,16,NA,TRBV6-4,NA,TGTGCCAGCAGTGTGGCAGGTCTATCTCCCGGAAACACCATATATTTT,CASSVAGLSPGNTIYF
TRBJ1-1,14,NA,TRBV6-1,once,TGTGCCAGCAGTGAGGGGAACCTGAACACTGAAGCTTTCTTT,CASSEGNLNTEAFF
TRBJ2-3,13,NA,TRBV10-2,once,TGCGCCAGCAGTGGAGTAGGAGGACCTACGCAGTATTTT,CASSGVGGPTQYF
TRBJ1-2,15,NA,TRBV2,NA,TGTGCCAGCAGTGCATCCGGACAGACCAACTATGGCTACACCTTC,CASSASGQTNYGYTF
TRBJ1-4,12,NA,TRBV18,NA,TGTGCCAGCTCACCTGCTAATGAAAAACTGTTTTTT,CASSPANEKLFF
TRBJ2-1,17,NA,TRBV21-1,NA,TGTGCCAGCAGCAAAACCGGTAGCACGCACTCCTACAATGAGCAGTTCTTC,CASSKTGSTHSYNEQFF
TRBJ1-4,17,TRBD1,TRBV3-1/TRBV3-2,NA,TGTGCCAGCAGCCGACGACTCATCGACAGGGGAGGCGAAAAACTGTTTTTT,CASSRRLIDRGGEKLFF
TRBJ1-2,12,NA,TRBV5-1,NA,TGCGCCAGCAGTGGGACAAACTATGGCTACACCTTC,CASSGTNYGYTF
TRBJ1-5,20,TRBD1,TRBV6-4,NA,TGTGCCAGCAGTGACCCGAGGGACAGGGGGCCAGTTTGTGGCAATCAGCCCCAGCATTTT,CASSDPRDRGPVCGNQPQHF
TRBJ1-2,15,NA,TRBV4-2,NA,TGTGCCAGCAGCCAAGGCTCGACAGGAAACTATGGCTACACCTTC,CASSQGSTGNYGYTF
TRBJ2-3,16,TRBD2,TRBV11-1,NA,TGTGCCAGCAGCTTAGAGGCGGGGGGTTACACAGATACGCAGTATTTT,CASSLEAGGYTDTQYF
TRBJ2-7,13,NA,TRBV30,NA,TGTGCCTGGAGTGGGGGCAGCTCCTACGAGCAGTACTTC,CAWSGGSSYEQYF
TRBJ2-2,13,NA,TRBV6-5,NA,TGTGCCAGCGGTACAGGGTTCTCCGGGGAGCTGTTTTTT,CASGTGFSGELFF
TRBJ2-7,14,NA,TRBV7-2,NA,TGTGCCAGCAGCTGGGAACTCCTCCTGAGCGAGCAGTACTTC,CASSWELLLSEQYF
TRBJ2-7,11,NA,TRBV6-5,NA,TGTGCCAGCAGTCGGCCCTACGAGCAGTACTTC,CASSRPYEQYF
TRBJ2-5,14,NA,TRBV3-1/TRBV3-2,once,TGTGCCAGCAGCCAGGGAGGGGGGGTGGAGACCCAGTACTTC,CASSQGGGVETQYF
TRBJ1-5,15,NA,TRBV10-2,NA,TGCGCCAGCAGTGAATCCCGGGTTAGCAATCAGCCCCAGCATTTT,CASSESRVSNQPQHF
TRBJ1-1,14,NA,TRBV6-5,NA,TGTGCCAGCAGTCCTACCTTGGGGAACACTGAAGCTTTCTTT,CASSPTLGNTEAFF
TRBJ2-1,17,TRBD1,TRBV9,NA,TGTGCCAGCAGCGCACCGGGACAGGGGAATAGGGACAATGAGCAGTTCTTC,CASSAPGQGNRDNEQFF
TRBJ2-7,14,NA,TRBV15,NA,TGTGCCACCAGCAGAACCATAGAATCCTACGAGCAGTACTTC,CATSRTIESYEQYF
TRBJ1-1,16,TRBD1,TRBV10-1,once,TGCGCCAGCAGTGAAGCGAACAGGGGTAAGAACACTGAAGCTTTCTTT,CASSEANRGKNTEAFF
TRBJ1-1,13,NA,TRBV18,many,TGTGCCAGCTCACCACGGCAGAACACTGAAGCTTTCTTT,CASSPRQNTEAFF
TRBJ1-2,13,TRBD1,TRBV5-4,NA,TGTGCCAGCAGCCCGGGACAGGGCTATGGCTACACCTTC,CASSPGQGYGYTF
TRBJ1-1,17,TRBD1,TRBV4-2,NA,TGTGCCAGCAGCCAAGGTTTTTTAGGGGGCGGTAACACTGAAGCTTTCTTT,CASSQGFLGGGNTEAFF
TRBJ1-3,15,NA,TRBV10-3,NA,TGTGCCATCAGTTCGACGGAGAGCTCTGGAAACACCATATATTTT,CAISSTESSGNTIYF
TRBJ2-7,15,TRBD1,TRBV7-9,NA,TGTGCCAGCACGGTGACCGGGACAGGGAGCAACGAGCAGTACTTC,CASTVTGTGSNEQYF
TRBJ1-3,15,NA,TRBV2,NA,TGTGCCAGCAGTGAAAAGAGGAACTCTGGAAACACCATATATTTT,CASSEKRNSGNTIYF
TRBJ1-1,14,TRBD1,TRBV19,NA,TGTGCCAGTAGTCCCCGGGACAGGAACACTGAAGCTTTCTTT,CASSPRDRNTEAFF
TRBJ1-2,13,NA,TRBV28,NA,TGTGCCAGCAGTTTAGCCCAACCCGGAGGCTACACCTTC,CASSLAQPGGYTF
TRBJ1-5,14,NA,TRBV19,NA,TGTGCCAGGAGGATCCGGGACGGCAATCAACCCCAGCATTTT,CARRIRDGNQPQHF
TRBJ1-1,15,TRBD1,TRBV6-5,NA,TGTGCCAGCAGTATCATAACAGGGGCAAACACTGAAGCTTTCTTT,CASSIITGANTEAFF
TRBJ2-3,16,TRBD2,TRBV6-5,NA,TGTGCCAGCAGTTGGACTAGCGGAGGGAGCACAGATACGCAGTATTTT,CASSWTSGGSTDTQYF
TRBJ2-2,14,TRBD2,TRBV6-4,NA,TGTGCCAGCAGTGTAGCGGGGGGCACCGGGGAGCTGTTTTTT,CASSVAGGTGELFF
TRBJ2-7,16,NA,TRBV4-1,NA,TGCGCCAGCAGCCAAGGGGGACGAGGGAGCTCCTACGAGCAGTACTTC,CASSQGGRGSSYEQYF
TRBJ2-3,16,TRBD2,TRBV19,NA,TGTGCCAGTAAATCGGCGGGACTAGGAAAGGGAGATACGCAGTATTTT,CASKSAGLGKGDTQYF
TRBJ1-3,15,TRBD1,TRBV27,NA,TGTGCCAGCAGTTCTGGGACAGGGACTGGAAACACCATATATTTT,CASSSGTGTGNTIYF
TRBJ1-6,13,NA,TRBV20-1,NA,TGCAGTGCTAGTATCCAGGATAATTCACCCCTCCACTTT,CSASIQDNSPLHF
TRBJ2-7,15,NA,TRBV9,NA,TGTGCCAGCAGCGTAGCTACTGGGTTCACCTACGAGCAGTACTTC,CASSVATGFTYEQYF
TRBJ2-2,19,TRBD2,TRBV7-2,NA,TGTGCCAGCAGCTTAGGATGGGCTAGCGGGAGAGGAAACACCGGGGAGCTGTTTTTT,CASSLGWASGRGNTGELFF
TRBJ2-1,16,TRBD2,TRBV9,NA,TGTGCCAGCAGCCGTAGTACGGGGGGGTCGTACAATGAGCAGTTCTTC,CASSRSTGGSYNEQFF
TRBJ2-7,15,NA,TRBV4-2,NA,TGTGCCAGCAGCCCCAGCGGGCTCGACTCCTACGAGCAGTACTTC,CASSPSGLDSYEQYF
TRBJ2-7,14,TRBD2,TRBV11-2,NA,TGTGCCAGCGCTGGGGGCAGCGGGGGCCACGAGCAGTACTTC,CASAGGSGGHEQYF
TRBJ1-6,16,NA,TRBV7-3,NA,TGTGCCAGCAGCTTAAAGACGGGTTCCTATAATTCACCCCTCCACTTT,CASSLKTGSYNSPLHF
TRBJ2-7,12,NA,TRBV29-1,NA,TGCAGCGGTCTACTACAAGGGGTCGAGCAGTACTTC,CSGLLQGVEQYF
TRBJ2-1,13,NA,TRBV7-9,NA,TGTGCCAGCAGCTTGGGGATCTACAATGAGCAGTTCTTC,CASSLGIYNEQFF
TRBJ1-5,16,NA,TRBV27,NA,TGTGCCAGCAGTTTACGCGCGGAATCGAAGGGTCAGCCCCAGCATTTT,CASSLRAESKGQPQHF
TRBJ2-2,19,TRBD2,TRBV4-3,NA,TGCGCCAGCAGCCAAGATTTAGTTCGGCGGGAGGGGAACACCGGGGAGCTGTTTTTT,CASSQDLVRREGNTGELFF